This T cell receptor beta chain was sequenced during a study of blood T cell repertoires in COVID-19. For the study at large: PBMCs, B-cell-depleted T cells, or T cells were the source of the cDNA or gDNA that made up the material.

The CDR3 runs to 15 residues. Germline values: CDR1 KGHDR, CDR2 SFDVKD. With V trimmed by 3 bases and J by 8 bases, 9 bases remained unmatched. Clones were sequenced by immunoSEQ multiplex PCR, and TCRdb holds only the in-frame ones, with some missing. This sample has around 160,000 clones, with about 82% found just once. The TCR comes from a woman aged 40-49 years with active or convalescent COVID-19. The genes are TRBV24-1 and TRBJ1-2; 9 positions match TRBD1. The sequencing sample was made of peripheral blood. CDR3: CATSDPGGQGGGYTF. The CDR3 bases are TGTGCCACCAGTGATCCCGGGGGACAGGGAGGAGGCTACACCTTC.